The 23 T cell receptor beta chains below were found in one sample sequenced in a study of T cells in Graves' hyperthyroidism and ophthalmopathy. RNA transcripts yielded amplified TCR beta CDR3 regions. HTBI primers were used for first-round RT-PCR of the TCR CDR3. TCRdb re-called the multiplex PCR reads through MiXCR, storing one row per CDR3 protein. The table records about 360,000 distinct CDR3 sequences, approximately 12% of them present only once. Sample: blood. These receptors came from a young man with Graves' hyperthyroidism that later progressed to Graves' ophthalmopathy.

This clonotype was recorded at least ten times. V and J are TRBV28 and TRBJ2-1, with D perhaps matching TRBD2 (6 bases). Germline CDR1 reads MDHEN; CDR2 reads SYDVKM. V was clipped by 11 bases and J by 0 bases, with 20 bases between them. The length of the CDR3 is 16 residues. The CDR3 sequence is CASSDYRQSSYNEQFF. In DNA form, the CDR3 reads TGTGCCTCCTCGGACTACCGTCAGAGCTCCTACAATGAGCAGTTCTTC.

This clonotype has ten or more counts. The chain uses TRBV11-2 and TRBJ2-1; 11 positions match TRBD1. Per the germline V gene, CDR1 is SGHAT and CDR2 is FQNNGV. J lost 6 bases, V lost 0 bases, and 1 base had no gene match. The CDR3 sequence is 15 residues long. The CDR3 here is CASSLDGTGGNEQFF. The CDR3 DNA follows: TGTGCCAGCAGCTTAGATGGGACAGGGGGCAATGAGCAGTTCTTC.

This clonotype came up a few times. This chain connects TRBV18 to TRBJ2-3; TRBD2 aligns across 9 bases. There are 17 residues in the CDR3. V was pared by 0 bases and J by 5 bases, with 9 bases of the junction left unmatched. Germline V gives CDR1 KGHSH, CDR2 LQKENI. Written as DNA, the CDR3 is TGTGCCAGCTCACCACCGTCGAGCGGGGGGTACGGAGATACGCAGTATTTT. Its translation: CASSPPSSGGYGDTQYF.

At least ten counts were recorded for this clonotype. This rearrangement joins TRBV29-1 to TRBJ2-1; D may match TRBD1 or TRBD2 (5 bases each). The CDR3 totals 12 residues. Germline V lookup: CDR1 SQVTM, CDR2 ANQGSEA. V gave up 2 bases and J gave up 8 bases, with 10 bases separating them. CDR3 sequence: CSVERDGYEQFF. Here the CDR3 DNA reads TGCAGCGTTGAAAGGGACGGCTATGAGCAGTTCTTC.

This clonotype was picked up many times. The chain couples TRBV20-1 to TRBJ2-1; the match to TRBD2 covers 8 bases. V shed 4 bases and J 2 bases; nucleotides not matched to a gene: 4. The CDR3 length is 14 residues. CDR1 is DFQATT and CDR2 is SNEGSKA in the germline V gene (reference sequence). The CDR3 protein is CSAKGLAAYNEQFF. The CDR3 DNA reads TGCAGTGCTAAAGGACTAGCAGCCTACAATGAGCAGTTCTTC.

This clonotype was recorded many times. The chain combines TRBV18 with TRBJ1-1; maybe TRBD1 (6 bases). V gave up 5 bases and J gave up 1 base, with 20 bases separating them. The CDR3 is made up of 17 amino acids. CDR1 and CDR2 (germline): KGHSH, LQKENI. The CDR3: CASSTYQRVGANTEAFF. Written as DNA, the CDR3 is TGTGCCAGCTCAACGTATCAGAGAGTGGGGGCGAACACTGAAGCTTTCTTT.

Regarding this clonotype: A read error is likely, as this CDR3 ends without the conserved phenylalanine or tryptophan. The genes are TRBV7-8 and TRBJ2-1, with TRBD1 matching over 9 bases. V gave up 4 bases and J gave up 4 bases; unmatched junction bases: 11. Germline V gives CDR1 SGHVS, CDR2 FQNEAQ. CDR3 size: 17 residues. In nucleotides, the CDR3 is TGTGCCAGCAGCTCACAACTCCGGACAGGGGTTTACAATGAGCAGTTCTCC. It yields the protein CASSSQLRTGVYNEQFS.

This clonotype was detected many times. The CDR3 nucleotides read TGCAGTGCTACCTATGGGGGTTCCTACAATGAGCAGTTCTTC. This gives the protein CSATYGGSYNEQFF. V and J are TRBV20-1 and TRBJ2-1; perhaps D is TRBD1 or TRBD2 (5 bases each). Per germline, CDR1 DFQATT and CDR2 SNEGSKA (reference sequence). The CDR3 is 14 amino acids. Trimming cost V 4 bases and J 1 base, with 11 bases left between them.

This clonotype has at least ten counts. The chain combines TRBV3-1 with TRBJ2-3, with 8 bases that match TRBD1. Germline CDR1 LGHDT, CDR2 YNNKEL (reference sequence). The junction had 3 bases not matched to a gene; V was cut back by 6 bases and J by 4 bases. The CDR3 consists of 13 residues. The CDR3 sequence is CASSQQGADTQYF. DNA for the CDR3: TGTGCCAGCAGTCAACAGGGGGCAGATACGCAGTATTTT.

This clonotype was found many times. The chain has TRBV20-1 and TRBJ1-3; 7 nucleotides agree with TRBD1. V trimming: 3 bases; J trimming: 6 bases; junction bases outside the gene matches: 8. The germline V gene has CDR1 DFQATT and CDR2 SNEGSKA (reference sequence). There are 14 residues in the CDR3. The CDR3 region has the DNA TGCAGTGCTAGGGATGCAGGGGGAATAAACACCATATATTTT. Translated, it gives CSARDAGGINTIYF.

In regard to this clonotype: This likely comes from a read error, as the CDR3 has no conserved phenylalanine or tryptophan at its end. The chain recombines TRBV3-1 with TRBJ1-6, with 7 bases that match TRBD1. The CDR3 extends over 14 amino acids. V shed 4 bases and J 5 bases; nucleotides not matched to a gene: 2. Germline V lookup: CDR1 LGHDT, CDR2 YNNKEL (reference sequence). The CDR3 protein is CASSRTGDNSPLHS. The DNA for the CDR3 is TGTGCCAGCAGCCGCACAGGGGATAATTCACCCCTCCACTCT.

The rearrangement joins TRBV30 to TRBJ1-5; D uncertain. Trimming left V 2 bases short and J 0 bases short, with 5 bases between. This CDR3 spans 13 amino acids. CDR1 and CDR2 (germline): GTSNPN, SVGIG (reference sequence). CDR3 protein: CAWSTRSNQPQHF. The CDR3 nucleotides read TGTGCCTGGAGTACCCGTAGCAATCAGCCCCAGCATTTT.

Concerning this clonotype itself: It may be a read error: a sequence one base away is much more abundant. This rearrangement joins TRBV28 to TRBJ1-5; no reliable D call. The CDR3 spans 11 residues. Germline CDR1 is MDHEN and CDR2 is SYDVKM. The CDR3 DNA reads as TGTGCCAGCAGTTCCCCTCAGCTCCAGCATTTT. Translating it yields CASSSPQLQHF.

In its sample, this clonotype was seen a few times. The rearrangement uses TRBV9 and TRBJ1-1; D call uncertain. Deletions cut 0 bases from V and 6 bases from J, with 18 bases between. The CDR3 runs to 16 residues. Germline CDR1 reads SGDLS; CDR2 reads YYNGEE. This chain's CDR3 is CASSVGVSGVSSEAFF. As DNA, the CDR3 is TGTGCCAGCAGCGTAGGTGTTAGTGGGGTTTCTTCTGAAGCTTTCTTT.

The sample holds many counts of this clonotype. J is TRBJ2-3 and V is TRBV27; 10 bases fit TRBD2. J lost 3 bases, V lost 5 bases, and 11 bases had no gene match. Germline loops: CDR1 MNHEY, CDR2 SMNVEV (reference sequence). The CDR3 totals 17 residues. The CDR3 loop is CASSRASGGLGTDTQYF. DNA of the CDR3: TGTGCCAGCAGTAGGGCTAGCGGGGGATTGGGTACAGATACGCAGTATTTT.

The chain couples TRBV5-1 to TRBJ1-1, with 9 nucleotides matching TRBD1. The length of the CDR3 is 17 residues. V was pared by 0 bases and J by 3 bases, with 9 bases of the junction left unmatched. Per the germline V gene, CDR1 is SGHRS and CDR2 is YFSETQ. The CDR3 coding sequence is TGCGCCAGCAGCTTGGCAGGGACAGGGTTATATGACACTGAAGCTTTCTTT. Its translation is CASSLAGTGLYDTEAFF.

This clonotype showed up many times. The V and J genes are TRBV7-2 and TRBJ2-3; the D gene is possibly TRBD1 (5 bases). Looked up from germline, CDR1 is SGHTA and CDR2 is FQGNSA. Trimming took 2 bases from V and 0 from J, leaving 6 bases between them. This CDR3 is built from 14 residues. This chain's CDR3 is CASSLQGSTDTQYF. In nucleotides, the CDR3 is TGTGCCAGCAGCTTACAGGGAAGCACAGATACGCAGTATTTT.

This clonotype was found many times. The J gene is TRBJ2-7, the V gene TRBV6-1; a possible D gene is TRBD1 (5 bases). There are 16 residues in the CDR3. Germline CDR1 and CDR2: MNHNS and SASEGT. The V and J ends lost 1 base and 3 bases respectively, with 16 bases between them. As DNA, the CDR3 is TGTGCCAGCAGTGAAGGAACAGGTCTGCGGCTCTACGAGCAGTACTTC. Residues: CASSEGTGLRLYEQYF.

V gene TRBV20-1 combines with J gene TRBJ2-5; TRBD2 aligns across 12 bases. Germline V CDR1 and CDR2: DFQATT, SNEGSKA (reference sequence). The V gene end was trimmed by 6 bases and the J gene end by 2 bases; junction bases not matched to a gene: 4. CDR3 size: 14 residues. CDR3 in amino acids: CSAITSGGQETQYF. CDR3 DNA sequence: TGCAGTGCAATTACTAGCGGGGGGCAAGAGACCCAGTACTTC.

This clonotype came up many times. The chain has TRBV12-3 or TRBV12-4 and TRBJ1-5; 10 bases agree with TRBD1. The CDR3 length is 16 residues. V gave up 5 bases and J gave up 3 bases; unmatched junction bases: 7. The DNA for the CDR3 is TGTGCCAGCAGTGATACCGGGACAGGGGCCAATCAGCCCCAGCATTTT. This translates into CASSDTGTGANQPQHF.

In its sample, this clonotype was seen many times. The V and J genes are TRBV30 and TRBJ1-1, with D perhaps TRBD1 (5 bases). The CDR3 totals 13 residues. The germline gives CDR1 GTSNPN, CDR2 SVGIG (reference sequence). Trimming stripped 5 bases from V and 0 bases from J, with 10 bases between. The CDR3 sequence: CAWGDGMNTEAFF. The CDR3 bases are TGTGCCTGGGGGGACGGCATGAACACTGAAGCTTTCTTT. Full variable domain (outside the CDR3, taken from reference TRBV30 and TRBJ1-1): SQTIHQWPATLVQPVGSPLSLECTVEGTSNPNLYWYRQAAGRGLQLLFYSVGIGQISSEVPQNLSASRPQDRQFILSSKKLLLSDSGFYLCAWGDGMNTEAFFGQGTRLTVV.

This clonotype was found a few times. This sequence joins TRBV18 and TRBJ2-3; D gene ambiguous. The CDR3 loop spans 13 amino acids. Germline-derived CDR1 and CDR2 are KGHSH and LQKENI. V lost 3 bases and J lost 6, with 10 bases in between. The CDR3 DNA is TGTGCCAGCTCACCCTCCCTAGAGGATACGCAGTATTTT. This codes for CASSPSLEDTQYF.

CDR3 nucleotides: TGTGCCAGTAGTCCGGGACTAGTAAACTACGAGCAGTACTTC. Translating gives CASSPGLVNYEQYF. This chain connects TRBV19 to TRBJ2-7, with 8 bases identical to TRBD2. The CDR3 runs 14 residues. After removal of 5 bases from V and 3 bases from J, the junction contained 6 bases not matched to a gene. Germline lookup yields CDR1 LNHDA and CDR2 SQIVND (reference sequence). Using reference TRBV19 and TRBJ2-7 for the parts outside the CDR3, the full variable domain is DGGITQSPKYLFRKEGQNVTLSCEQNLNHDAMYWYRQDPGQGLRLIYYSQIVNDFQKGDIAEGYSVSREKKESFPLTVTSAQKNPTAFYLCASSPGLVNYEQYFGPGTRLTVT.